This T cell receptor beta chain appears in the sequencing data of a study of T cells after somatic rescue of genetic block. Trimming removed 4 bases from V and 4 bases from J, with 20 bases in between. CDR3 length: 17 residues. Germline V lookup: CDR1 MDHEN, CDR2 SYDVKM. Assay: immunoSEQ multiplex PCR; the TCRdb copy retains only in-frame clones and omits some. This sample carries 85,000 to 100,000 clones, just under 90% of them seen once, and the ten largest clones take roughly 1.5%. This TCR derives from a woman under 30. The chain uses TRBV28 and TRBJ1-3; D ambiguous. The specimen sequenced was peripheral blood mononuclear cells (PBMCs). The chain's CDR3 is CASSSRTPPRAGNTIYF. In DNA, the CDR3 is TGTGCCAGCAGTTCCCGGACCCCACCACGGGCGGGAAACACCATATATTTT.